These 24 T cell receptor beta chains share one sample of origin, sequenced in a study of patients and donors after allogeneic stem cell transplantation. TCRdb independently ran MiXCR on the RT-PCR reads; one entry per CDR3 protein. This sample has thousands of distinct CDR3 sequences, with 10% to 15% found just once. Sequenced sample: blood, either unsorted or a sorted T cell fraction (not recorded which). These receptors originate from a human donor who was either an allogeneic HSCT recipient or a stem cell or donor lymphocyte infusion donor (not recorded which). It is not recorded whose cells these are; they may come from a transplant donor.

This clonotype was picked up a small number of times. The chain couples TRBV15 to TRBJ2-5; D might be TRBD1 (5 bases). CDR1 LNHNV and CDR2 YYDKDF come from the germline V gene (reference sequence). Trimming removed 0 bases at V and 3 bases at J, with 8 bases between. The CDR3 runs to 14 residues. CDR3 in DNA: TGTGCCACCAGCAGAGAGCCCAGGGAAGAGACCCAGTACTTC. It encodes CATSREPREETQYF.

The chain uses TRBV23-1 and TRBJ2-1, with 8 bases that match TRBD2. TRBV23-1 is an ORF; its function is uncertain. CDR3 size: 17 residues. V lost 2 bases, J lost 8 bases, and 14 bases stayed unmatched. The CDR3 loop reads CASSQKTGLAESYEQFF. CDR3 in DNA: TGCGCCAGCAGTCAAAAAACCGGACTAGCTGAGTCCTATGAGCAGTTCTTC.

This clonotype was seen more than once but under ten times. The chain uses TRBV24-1 and TRBJ2-3, with 9 positions matching TRBD2. Germline V lookup: CDR1 KGHDR, CDR2 SFDVKD. J gave up 0 bases and V 3 bases, and 3 bases lay outside the gene matches. The CDR3 is 16 residues long. The chain's CDR3 is CATSDRTSASTDTQYF. In nucleotides, the CDR3 is TGTGCCACCAGTGATAGGACTAGCGCAAGCACAGATACGCAGTATTTT.

Ten or more counts support this clonotype. The rearrangement joins TRBV5-1 to TRBJ2-1; D gene unclear. The germline V gene has CDR1 SGHRS and CDR2 YFSETQ. The CDR3 totals 13 residues. V lost 0 bases and J 12 bases, leaving 13 bases between the germline ends. The CDR3 region has the DNA TGCGCCAGCAGCTTGGGACTTTCGTGGGGGCAGTTCTTC. Amino acid sequence: CASSLGLSWGQFF.

In this sample, this clonotype turned up many times. V usage is TRBV7-9 and J usage is TRBJ2-5, with D perhaps matching TRBD1 (5 bases). Germline V CDR1 and CDR2: SEHNR, FQNEAQ (reference sequence). This CDR3 is 14 amino acids long. V dropped 1 base and J dropped 5 bases, with 11 bases sitting between them. CDR3 amino acids: CASSLVGAGETQYF. In DNA form, the CDR3 reads TGTGCCAGCAGCTTAGTAGGGGCCGGGGAGACCCAGTACTTC.

The rearrangement links TRBV7-2 to TRBJ2-2; D is unresolved. The CDR3 spans 18 residues. Germline assignment: CDR1 SGHTA and CDR2 FQGNSA. V was cut by 2 bases and J by 5 bases, with 21 bases left in between. The CDR3 here is CASSLFPSNPVWTGELFF. CDR3 bases: TGTGCCAGCAGCTTATTCCCTAGTAACCCCGTTTGGACCGGGGAGCTGTTTTTT.

DNA for the CDR3: TGTGCCATCAGTGGACGTGCTGAGGGTGTCTATGGCTACACCTTC. The encoded protein is CAISGRAEGVYGYTF. This sequence joins TRBV10-3 and TRBJ1-2; D not resolved. Looked up from germline, CDR1 is ENHRY and CDR2 is SYGVKD. The length of the CDR3 is 15 residues. V shed 4 bases and J shed 4 bases, with 16 bases lying between them.

This clonotype was recorded at least ten times. The chain uses TRBV27 and TRBJ2-2; D call uncertain. The CDR3 runs 13 residues. V lost 7 bases and J lost 0, with 6 bases in between. CDR1 and CDR2 from the germline V gene are MNHEY and SMNVEV (reference sequence). The CDR3 DNA follows: TGTGCCAGCACCCCTTCGAACACCGGGGAGCTGTTTTTT. It is translated as CASTPSNTGELFF.

Within the sample, this clonotype is hyperexpanded (1% or more). The chain couples TRBV4-3 to TRBJ2-7, with a possible D match to TRBD2 (5 bases). There are 14 residues in the CDR3. Between the trimmed V and J ends, which lost 1 base and 4 bases, there was a span of 11 bases. CDR1 and CDR2 from the germline V gene are LGHNA and YSLEER. CDR3 in DNA: TGCGCCAGCAGCCAAGGGACTGGCGATTACGAGCAGTACGTC. Protein product: CASSQGTGDYEQYV.

The CDR3 loop is CACETSGRYNEQFF. CDR3 sequence (DNA): TGTGCCTGCGAGACTAGCGGGAGATACAATGAGCAGTTCTTC. V usage is TRBV30 and J usage is TRBJ2-1, with 12 bases lining up with TRBD2. CDR3 length equals 14 residues. The germline CDR1 and CDR2 sequences are GTSNPN and SVGIG (reference sequence). The junction had 4 bases not matched to a gene; V was cut back by 6 bases and J by 4 bases.

This clonotype was observed at least ten times. V and J are TRBV27 and TRBJ1-5, with 8 bases identical to TRBD1. V gave up 0 bases and J gave up 6 bases; unmatched junction bases: 4. CDR1 is MNHEY and CDR2 is SMNVEV in the germline V gene (reference sequence). The CDR3 consists of 15 residues. The CDR3 DNA reads TGTGCCAGCAGTTTATCCAGGGGGCCGGGTCAGCCCCAGCATTTT. Its translation is CASSLSRGPGQPQHF.

The chain couples TRBV10-3 to TRBJ2-5; D may match TRBD1 or TRBD2 (6 bases each). Looked up from germline, CDR1 is ENHRY and CDR2 is SYGVKD. Trimming removed 2 bases from V and 1 base from J, with 14 bases in between. This CDR3 has 16 amino acids. As DNA, the CDR3 is TGTGCCATCAGTGAGCCACGGGGGCGGGGCCAAGAGACCCAGTACTTC. Residues: CAISEPRGRGQETQYF.

The rearrangement joins TRBV13 to TRBJ2-4; D perhaps matches TRBD1 (6 bases). The CDR3 has 15 amino acids. Trimming left V 1 base short and J 8 bases short, with 15 bases between. The germline V gene encodes CDR1 PRHDT and CDR2 FYEKMQ (reference sequence). CDR3 sequence (DNA): TGTGCCAGCAGCTTAGACAGGGTAGGGTGGGACATTCAGTACTTC. This encodes CASSLDRVGWDIQYF. The full variable domain, in which reference TRBV13 and TRBJ2-4 provide the parts outside the CDR3, is AAGVIQSPRHLIKEKRETATLKCYPIPRHDTVYWYQQGPGQDPQFLISFYEKMQSDKGSIPDRFSAQQFSDYHSELNMSSLELGDSALYFCASSLDRVGWDIQYFGAGTRLSVL.

This chain joins TRBV19 and TRBJ2-1, with 9 bases identical to TRBD1. After removal of 7 bases from V and 4 bases from J, the junction contained 8 bases not matched to a gene. CDR3 length: 15 residues. Germline loops: CDR1 LNHDA, CDR2 SQIVND (reference sequence). CDR3 sequence: CASTVPTGGYNEQFF. CDR3 DNA sequence: TGTGCCAGTACCGTCCCGACAGGGGGATACAATGAGCAGTTCTTC.

The chain carries TRBV5-6 and TRBJ1-5; TRBD1 might be the D (6 bases). Germline V gene lookup returns CDR1 SGHDT and CDR2 YYEEEE. With 2 bases removed from V and 4 bases from J, the gap between germline ends came to 13 bases. The CDR3 spans 15 residues. The CDR3 is CASSFTGARNQPQHF. The CDR3 bases are TGTGCCAGCAGCTTCACGGGGGCCCGGAATCAGCCCCAGCATTTT.

This rearrangement joins TRBV5-1 to TRBJ1-6, with TRBD1 identical over 7 bases. J lost 7 bases, V lost 0 bases, and 7 bases had no gene match. The CDR3 runs to 16 residues. Germline V gives CDR1 SGHRS, CDR2 YFSETQ. CDR3 in DNA: TGCGCCAGCAGCTTGGGACAGGGAATACCCAATTCACCCCTCCACTTT. Protein: CASSLGQGIPNSPLHF.

This clonotype was counted a few times. This rearrangement joins TRBV6-2 or TRBV6-3 to TRBJ1-2; maybe TRBD1 (6 bases). CDR1 is MNHEY and CDR2 is SVGEGT in the germline V gene. The CDR3 sequence is 17 residues long. V lost 0 bases to trimming and J lost 4 bases, with 18 bases between them. CDR3 coding DNA: TGTGCCAGCAGTTACTCAGCGGGAGAGGGGGTTTCCTATGGCTACACCTTC. Amino acid sequence: CASSYSAGEGVSYGYTF.

In its sample, this clonotype was seen many times. The genes are TRBV6-5 and TRBJ1-6, with 7 bases lining up with TRBD1. The CDR3 contains 15 residues. Trimming took 5 bases from V and 5 from J; bases not matched to a gene: 6. The V gene's germline CDR1 is MNHEY and CDR2 SVGAGI. CDR3 region: CASSGQEPNNSPLHF. CDR3 nucleotides: TGTGCCAGCAGTGGACAGGAACCAAATAATTCACCCCTCCACTTT.

At least ten counts were recorded for this clonotype. V gene TRBV6-2 or TRBV6-3 combines with J gene TRBJ1-5; TRBD1 aligns across 9 bases. With 6 bases clipped from V and 6 bases from J, the junction kept 6 bases outside the gene matches. CDR3 size: 14 residues. The V gene's germline CDR1 is MNHEY and CDR2 SVGEGT. The CDR3 spells CASRTQGAPQPQHF. CDR3 DNA sequence: TGTGCCAGCAGAACACAGGGGGCGCCTCAGCCCCAGCATTTT.

This chain uses TRBV7-9 with TRBJ2-7; perhaps TRBD1 as D (5 bases). Deletions cut 1 base from V and 1 base from J, with 11 bases between. The CDR3 spans 15 residues. Germline V CDR1 and CDR2: SEHNR, FQNEAQ (reference sequence). The CDR3 spells CASSLGRTNSYEQYF. The CDR3 coding sequence is TGTGCCAGCAGCTTAGGAAGGACAAATTCCTACGAGCAGTACTTC. Full variable domain (rest looked up from reference TRBV7-9 and TRBJ2-7): DTGVSQNPRHKITKRGQNVTFRCDPISEHNRLYWYRQTLGQGPEFLTYFQNEAQLEKSRLLSDRFSAERPKGSFSTLEIQRTEQGDSAMYLCASSLGRTNSYEQYFGPGTRLTVT.

This clonotype was counted many times. The chain combines TRBV4-1 with TRBJ1-2; the D is unclear. Germline CDR1 is MGHRA and CDR2 is YSYEKL. V gave up 0 bases and J gave up 8 bases, with 16 bases separating them. The length of the CDR3 is 15 residues. The CDR3 loop reads CASSQEQRGTMGYTF. The CDR3 nucleotides are TGCGCCAGCAGCCAAGAGCAGCGGGGAACGATGGGCTACACCTTC.

Many counts were recorded for this clonotype. This chain links TRBV20-1 with TRBJ1-5, with 8 bases fitting TRBD1. Trimming removed 6 bases from V and 2 bases from J; junction bases left unmatched: 6. The germline CDR1 and CDR2 sequences are DFQATT and SNEGSKA (reference sequence). The CDR3 extends over 14 amino acids. The DNA for the CDR3 is TGCAGTGCCGAGGACAGGGTGGGCAATCAGCCCCAGCATTTT. It specifies CSAEDRVGNQPQHF.

This clonotype has a count of ten or more. The chain uses TRBV7-9 and TRBJ1-1; 8 bases are a match to TRBD1. The V segment lost 5 bases and the J segment 4 bases; nucleotides outside the gene matches: 6. Germline V lookup: CDR1 SEHNR, CDR2 FQNEAQ (reference sequence). The CDR3 sequence is 14 residues long. DNA for the CDR3: TGTGCCAGCAGCCACAGGGGGAGTAGCACTGAAGCTTTCTTT. Encoded protein: CASSHRGSSTEAFF.

This clonotype is medium-sized in the sample. The rearrangement uses TRBV11-2 and TRBJ2-2; TRBD1 matches at 9 bases. Unmatched junction bases numbered 1, after V lost 5 bases and J lost 3 bases. Per the germline V gene, CDR1 is SGHAT and CDR2 is FQNNGV. This CDR3 has 14 residues. The CDR3 reads CASSRTGDTGELFF. Written as DNA, the CDR3 is TGTGCCAGCAGCCGGACAGGGGACACCGGGGAGCTGTTTTTT.